This entry lists 32 T cell receptor beta chains sequenced from one sample in a study of T cells expressing NK-cell markers. From its re-call of the 5' RACE reads, TCRdb lists each CDR3 protein once, without DNA. The sample is made up of around 380,000 distinct CDR3 sequences, and the top ten hold around 10% of it. The specimen sequenced was blood T cells: a sorted CD56 or NKG2C T cell subset, CD4+ or CD8+ T cells, or bulk PBMC T cells (not recorded which). All receptors come from a woman in her forties or fifties in good health.

The V call is TRBV25-1, the J call TRBJ2-1. Germline V gene sequence: CDR1 MGHDK, CDR2 SYGVNS. This CDR3 comprises 11 residues. CDR3 sequence reads: CASSDGYEQFF.

The genes are TRBV29-1 and TRBJ1-1; absent DNA, TCRdb's TRBD1 call cannot be checked. CDR1 and CDR2 from the germline V gene are SQVTM and ANQGSEA. CDR3 length equals 13 residues. CDR3 region: CSVKGGLNTEAFF.

The rearrangement uses TRBV20-1 and TRBJ2-1; TCRdb calls TRBD2, which cannot be checked without DNA. This CDR3 comprises 16 residues. Germline V gene lookup returns CDR1 DFQATT and CDR2 SNEGSKA (reference sequence). This chain's CDR3 is CSATGLLAGVENEQFF.

The rearrangement links TRBV27 to TRBJ1-4; the D gene TCRdb calls, TRBD1, cannot be checked with no DNA. In germline, CDR1 is MNHEY, CDR2 SMNVEV (reference sequence). The CDR3 is made up of 16 amino acids. The CDR3 sequence: CASSWGPVATNEKLFF.

The rearrangement links TRBV4-1 to TRBJ1-1. The germline gives CDR1 MGHRA, CDR2 YSYEKL. This CDR3 is 15 amino acids long. The chain's CDR3 is CASSQRGVQVTEAFF.

The genes are TRBV6-5 and TRBJ2-7; TCRdb's D gene call, TRBD1, goes unchecked for lack of DNA. The CDR3 length is 14 residues. Per the germline V gene, CDR1 is MNHEY and CDR2 is SVGAGI. This CDR3 is CASSPSRGGYEQYF.

V usage is TRBV29-1 and J usage is TRBJ1-6; TCRdb's D gene call, TRBD1, goes unchecked for lack of DNA. The CDR3 covers 13 residues. Germline V gives CDR1 SQVTM, CDR2 ANQGSEA. CDR3: CSVEVSRDSPLHF.

The chain recombines TRBV13 with TRBJ2-3; absent DNA, TCRdb's TRBD1 call cannot be checked. The CDR3 is made up of 15 amino acids. Per the germline V gene, CDR1 is PRHDT and CDR2 is FYEKMQ (reference sequence). The CDR3 loop is CASSLDPGAFDTQYF.

The chain carries TRBV6-1 and TRBJ1-2; checking the TCRdb D call of TRBD1 is not possible without DNA. This CDR3 spans 14 amino acids. From germline, CDR1 is MNHNS and CDR2 SASEGT. The CDR3 loop is CASSASRGPYGYTF.

The rearrangement joins TRBV27 to TRBJ2-1; the TCRdb D gene call, TRBD2, has no DNA to confirm it. The CDR3 has 18 residues. CDR1 and CDR2 (germline): MNHEY, SMNVEV (reference sequence). CDR3 protein: CASSPGLADYSSYNEQFF.

This sequence joins TRBV5-1 and TRBJ2-1. Germline V gene lookup returns CDR1 SGHRS and CDR2 YFSETQ. CDR3 length: 11 amino acids. The CDR3 is CASVDYNEQFF.

The chain has TRBV21-1 and TRBJ2-3. TRBV21-1 is shown as a pseudogene. The length of the CDR3 is 12 residues. The CDR3 sequence is CASSKEKNTQYF.

The rearrangement links TRBV12-3 or TRBV12-4 to TRBJ2-1; TCRdb's D gene call, TRBD2, goes unchecked for lack of DNA. The CDR3 loop spans 18 amino acids. This CDR3 reads CASSSPPGGSGTHNEQFF.

This chain joins TRBV3-1 and TRBJ1-1; with no DNA, the TCRdb D assignment of TRBD1 cannot be verified. Germline CDR1 is LGHDT and CDR2 is YNNKEL (reference sequence). CDR3 length: 16 residues. The CDR3 is CASSQGPRVLNTEAFF. The full variable domain, completed using reference TRBV3-1 and TRBJ1-1, is DTAVSQTPKYLVTQMGNDKSIKCEQNLGHDTMYWYKQDSKKFLKIMFSYNNKELIINETVPNRFSPKSPDKAHLNLHINSLELGDSAVYFCASSQGPRVLNTEAFFGQGTRLTVV.

V and J are TRBV3-1 and TRBJ2-1; with no DNA, the TCRdb D assignment of TRBD2 cannot be verified. CDR1 is LGHDT, CDR2 YNNKEL, per germline (reference sequence). The CDR3 covers 15 residues. Here the CDR3 reads CASSQDPGGPDEQFF.

V usage is TRBV18 and J usage is TRBJ1-1; TCRdb calls TRBD1, which cannot be checked without DNA. The CDR3 runs 13 residues. Germline V gene data show CDR1 as KGHSH and CDR2 as LQKENI. This CDR3 is CASSPGAQEGAFF.

The chain couples TRBV11-2 to TRBJ2-1; the D call from TCRdb, TRBD2, cannot be confirmed without DNA. CDR1 is SGHAT, CDR2 FQNNGV, per germline. The CDR3 spans 16 residues. CDR3: CASRKSGGRAYNEQFF.

The chain combines TRBV29-1 with TRBJ2-1; without DNA, the TCRdb call of TRBD2 cannot be checked. The CDR3 sequence is 14 residues long. Germline CDR1 and CDR2: SQVTM and ANQGSEA. The CDR3 sequence is CSVVGGEGFNEQFF.

The V and J genes are TRBV28 and TRBJ2-7; TCRdb returns TRBD1, unconfirmable since there is no DNA. Germline values: CDR1 MDHEN, CDR2 SYDVKM. CDR3 length equals 15 residues. The CDR3 protein is CASSTGGKTSYEQYF.

The chain uses TRBV19 and TRBJ2-1; TCRdb's D gene call, TRBD2, goes unchecked for lack of DNA. Germline CDR1 and CDR2: LNHDA and SQIVND (reference sequence). The CDR3 is made up of 17 amino acids. The CDR3 region is CASSIRAGLVNGNEQFF.

The genes are TRBV20-1 and TRBJ2-4; the TCRdb D gene call, TRBD2, has no DNA to confirm it. Germline V gives CDR1 DFQATT, CDR2 SNEGSKA (reference sequence). The CDR3 extends over 15 amino acids. CDR3 loop: CSARGVRGAKNIQYF.

The CDR3 reads CASSFGSAGSYTGELFF. The V gene is TRBV5-1, the J gene TRBJ2-2; TCRdb's D gene call, TRBD2, goes unchecked for lack of DNA. Germline V gene lookup returns CDR1 SGHRS and CDR2 YFSETQ. This CDR3 comprises 17 residues.

The chain carries TRBV3-1 and TRBJ2-1. Per the germline V gene, CDR1 is LGHDT and CDR2 is YNNKEL (reference sequence). This CDR3 is 12 amino acids long. CDR3 in amino acids: CASSLHDGEQFF.

The chain is built from TRBV27 and TRBJ2-5; no DNA is available, so the TRBD1 call from TCRdb remains unchecked. This CDR3 is 17 amino acids long. Germline CDR1 is MNHEY and CDR2 is SMNVEV (reference sequence). The CDR3 loop is CASSLSHPGQGIETQYF.

The rearrangement uses TRBV12-3 or TRBV12-4 and TRBJ2-1; TCRdb's assignment of TRBD2 cannot be checked, as there is no DNA. This CDR3 is built from 15 residues. The CDR3 protein is CASSRDSGSYNEQFF.

The chain employs TRBV9 and TRBJ2-2; the TCRdb call, TRBD2, lacks DNA for checking. In germline, CDR1 is SGDLS, CDR2 YYNGEE. The CDR3 length is 16 residues. CDR3: CASSVGLADLTGELFF. The variable domain in full, with the rest retrieved from reference TRBV9 and TRBJ2-2, is DSGVTQTPKHLITATGQRVTLRCSPRSGDLSVYWYQQSLDQGLQFLIQYYNGEERAKGNILERFSAQQFPDLHSELNLSSLELGDSALYFCASSVGLADLTGELFFGEGSRLTVL.

This chain joins TRBV5-1 and TRBJ2-3; TCRdb picks TRBD2, but there is no DNA to check that call. The CDR3 length is 16 residues. Germline-derived CDR1 and CDR2 are SGHRS and YFSETQ. The CDR3 loop is CASSRSGRARSDTQYF.

This chain uses TRBV14 with TRBJ2-1; TCRdb returns TRBD2, unconfirmable since there is no DNA. Germline-derived CDR1 and CDR2 are SGHDN and FVKESK. This CDR3 is built from 15 residues. The chain's CDR3 is CASSHLPRGSNEQFF.

The CDR3 spells CASSVIGTTSYNEQFF. V is TRBV9 and J is TRBJ2-1; TCRdb selects TRBD2, and the lack of DNA leaves this call unchecked. The CDR3 spans 16 residues. Germline-derived CDR1 and CDR2 are SGDLS and YYNGEE.

The chain is built from TRBV5-1 and TRBJ2-5; TCRdb's D call of TRBD1 is untestable without DNA. Germline V gene data show CDR1 as SGHRS and CDR2 as YFSETQ. The CDR3 has 15 amino acids. CDR3 sequence reads: CASSLAHRGGETQYF.

CDR3 sequence: CASRPTSGRTGELFF. The chain recombines TRBV12-3 or TRBV12-4 with TRBJ2-2; TCRdb's D gene call, TRBD2, goes unchecked for lack of DNA. The CDR3 is 15 residues long.

This chain connects TRBV28 to TRBJ1-2; the D call from TCRdb, TRBD1, cannot be confirmed without DNA. CDR3 length: 18 amino acids. CDR1 is MDHEN and CDR2 is SYDVKM in the germline V gene. The CDR3 region is CASSSRQGDLRVSYGYTF.